These 18 T cell receptor beta chains originate from one sample sequenced in a study of beta chain features in type 1 diabetes. As every portion of the isolated RNA was reverse transcribed, the sequencing read expressed TCRB transcripts. Assay: immunoSEQ multiplex PCR; the TCRdb copy retains only in-frame clones and omits some. In the table there are about 330,000 clones, approximately 9.9% of which are singletons. What was sequenced was naive CD4+ T cells from blood. The origin of the receptors is a woman under 40 in good health.

This clone was found a few times. This chain connects TRBV27 to TRBJ1-1; TRBD1 agrees at 7 bases. The length of the CDR3 is 12 residues. V shed 6 bases and J 10 bases; nucleotides not matched to a gene: 8. Germline values: CDR1 MNHEY, CDR2 SMNVEV (reference sequence). The DNA of the CDR3 is TGTGCCAGCAGCTACCCACAGGGGAGAGCTTTCTTT. This gives the protein CASSYPQGRAFF.

The chain couples TRBV7-2 to TRBJ2-5; D gene unclear. This CDR3 comprises 14 residues. Trimming pared 5 bases from V and 2 bases from J, leaving 12 bases between. Germline CDR1 and CDR2: SGHTA and FQGNSA. In DNA form, the CDR3 reads TGTGCCAGCAGCGTTAGCCCCCCTCAAGAGACCCAGTACTTC. Amino acids: CASSVSPPQETQYF.

This rearrangement joins TRBV13 to TRBJ2-7; D may be TRBD2 (6 bases). Germline loops: CDR1 PRHDT, CDR2 FYEKMQ (reference sequence). The V and J ends lost 1 base and 3 bases respectively, with 13 bases between them. The CDR3 has 15 amino acids. CDR3 nucleotides: TGTGCCAGCAGCTTAGAGCGGGCAATTTTCTACGAGCAGTACTTC. Translation gives CASSLERAIFYEQYF.

The chain carries TRBV6-5 and TRBJ2-7; TRBD1 matches at 8 bases. Losses at the gene ends were 6 bases for V and 5 bases for J; bases not matched to a gene: 6. Per germline, CDR1 MNHEY and CDR2 SVGAGI. This CDR3 region has 13 residues. DNA for the CDR3: TGTGCCAGCAGGCGACAGGGGCCCAACGAGCAGTACTTC. This translates into CASRRQGPNEQYF.

Here the CDR3 DNA reads TGTGCCAGCAGCCAAGAGAGTCCTACCGGGGAGCTGTTTTTT. Translating it yields CASSQESPTGELFF. The chain uses TRBV4-2 and TRBJ2-2; D is unclear. The CDR3 sequence is 14 residues long. In germline, CDR1 is LGHNA, CDR2 YNFKEQ. V was shortened by 0 bases and J by 5 bases, with 7 bases between the two germline ends.

The chain joins TRBV2 to TRBJ2-3; D is unclear. With 7 bases removed from V and 4 bases from J, the gap between germline ends came to 12 bases. The CDR3 has 13 residues. From germline, CDR1 is SNHLY and CDR2 FYNNEI. CDR3 sequence reads: CASTLESADTQYF. Here the CDR3 DNA reads TGTGCCAGCACGTTGGAAAGCGCAGATACGCAGTATTTT.

This clone was observed a few times. The CDR3 region has the DNA TGTGCCAGCAGTTCAACTAGCGGGATGGTCACCGGGGAGCTGTTTTTT. It is translated as CASSSTSGMVTGELFF. The chain joins TRBV28 to TRBJ2-2, with 10 bases that match TRBD2. V dropped 4 bases and J dropped 4; count of bases not matched to a gene: 6. The CDR3 sequence is 16 residues long. Germline loops: CDR1 MDHEN, CDR2 SYDVKM.

V usage is TRBV18 and J usage is TRBJ2-5; D gene ambiguous. CDR3 size: 14 residues. V lost 6 bases, J lost 0 bases, and 11 bases lay in between. Germline V gene lookup returns CDR1 KGHSH and CDR2 LQKENI. The CDR3 loop reads CASSLLSYQETQYF. DNA for the CDR3: TGTGCCAGCTCTCTCCTCTCGTACCAAGAGACCCAGTACTTC.

This clone was picked up a small number of times. CDR3 sequence (DNA): TGTGCCAGCAGACCCACGACAGGGGTGAGTCCTGAAGCTTTCTTT. Residues: CASRPTTGVSPEAFF. This rearrangement joins TRBV6-1 to TRBJ1-1; 8 nucleotides line up with TRBD1. The length of the CDR3 is 15 residues. The germline gives CDR1 MNHNS, CDR2 SASEGT. J was trimmed by 6 bases and V by 6 bases; bases with no gene match: 12.

This clone was seen only a few times. J is TRBJ2-1 and V is TRBV11-2; the D gene is possibly TRBD2 (6 bases). The V gene's germline CDR1 is SGHAT and CDR2 FQNNGV. The V end was cut by 0 bases, the J end by 1 base, with 13 bases between. The CDR3 length is 17 residues. The CDR3 spells CASSLEVVGSSYNEQFF. The CDR3 nucleotides read TGTGCCAGCAGCTTAGAGGTAGTCGGGAGTTCCTACAATGAGCAGTTCTTC.

V gene TRBV12-5 combines with J gene TRBJ2-3; D perhaps matches TRBD2 (5 bases). The CDR3 is 15 residues long. Germline assignment: CDR1 LGHNT and CDR2 FRNRAP. With 1 base removed from V and 2 bases from J, the gap between germline ends came to 10 bases. The CDR3 here is CASGLGSGNTDTQYF. DNA for the CDR3: TGTGCTAGTGGTTTGGGGTCGGGGAACACAGATACGCAGTATTTT.

There are a few counts of this clone. J is TRBJ2-1 and V is TRBV11-1, with 10 bases lining up with TRBD2. V shed 4 bases, J shed 2 bases, and the junction held 2 bases outside the gene matches. The CDR3 length is 15 residues. Germline CDR1 and CDR2: SGHAT and FQDESV (reference sequence). The CDR3 DNA reads as TGTGCCAGCAGCTGGAGCGGGAGGGCCTACAATGAGCAGTTCTTC. It is translated as CASSWSGRAYNEQFF.

This clone was seen only a few times. The chain uses TRBV4-3 and TRBJ2-3; a weak D match, TRBD2 (6 bases). Trimming stripped 1 base from V and 5 bases from J, with 10 bases between. The CDR3 is made up of 14 amino acids. Germline CDR1 reads LGHNA; CDR2 reads YSLEER. The CDR3 protein is CASSQVREVDTQYF. DNA of the CDR3: TGCGCCAGCAGCCAAGTAAGGGAGGTAGATACGCAGTATTTT.

This clone was detected only a few times. The chain combines TRBV18 with TRBJ2-3; 12 positions agree with TRBD2. CDR1 is KGHSH and CDR2 is LQKENI in the germline V gene. V gave up 4 bases and J gave up 4 bases; unmatched junction bases: 12. The CDR3 covers 18 residues. CDR3 sequence: CASSLVFRTSGNSDTQYF. For the CDR3, the DNA is TGTGCCAGCTCACTCGTATTCCGGACTAGCGGGAACTCAGATACGCAGTATTTT.

A few counts support this clone. The rearrangement links TRBV11-2 to TRBJ2-1; D is possibly TRBD2 (6 bases). V lost 1 base and J lost 4, with 14 bases in between. Germline V gene lookup returns CDR1 SGHAT and CDR2 FQNNGV. The CDR3 has 16 residues. The CDR3 loop is CASSLGAVAEYNEQFF. The CDR3 nucleotides read TGTGCCAGCAGCTTAGGGGCGGTAGCGGAATACAATGAGCAGTTCTTC.

The chain carries TRBV19 and TRBJ2-1, with 11 nucleotides matching TRBD2. The V segment lost 4 bases and the J segment 5 bases; nucleotides outside the gene matches: 4. Germline V lookup: CDR1 LNHDA, CDR2 SQIVND (reference sequence). The CDR3 covers 15 residues. CDR3 DNA: TGTGCCAGTAGTAAAGGGACTAGCGGTAACAATGAGCAGTTCTTC. Amino acids: CASSKGTSGNNEQFF. Full variable domain (remainder filled in from reference TRBV19 and TRBJ2-1): DGGITQSPKYLFRKEGQNVTLSCEQNLNHDAMYWYRQDPGQGLRLIYYSQIVNDFQKGDIAEGYSVSREKKESFPLTVTSAQKNPTAFYLCASSKGTSGNNEQFFGPGTRLTVL.

Only a few counts were recorded for this clone. CDR3 coding DNA: TGTGCCAGCAGTTTAAACTGGGCCTCTGGGGCCAACGTCCTGACTTTC. Its translation: CASSLNWASGANVLTF. This chain uses TRBV27 with TRBJ2-6; no firm D call. The CDR3 covers 16 residues. V was trimmed by 2 bases and J by 0 bases, leaving 8 bases between them. The germline gives CDR1 MNHEY, CDR2 SMNVEV (reference sequence).

V usage is TRBV7-3 and J usage is TRBJ2-6; possibly TRBD1 for D (6 bases). Trimming took 1 base from V and 2 from J, leaving 12 bases between them. The CDR3 is 17 residues long. Germline values: CDR1 SGHTA, CDR2 FQGTGA. CDR3 sequence: CASSLRPPGAGANVLTF. The CDR3 DNA is TGTGCCAGCAGCTTAAGGCCCCCAGGGGCTGGGGCCAACGTCCTGACTTTC.